Detailed here is one TCR beta chain. Its antigen has not been determined. No much larger clonotype is one base removed from it; base qualities were not supplied. CDR1 and CDR2 (SGHTA, FQGNSA) derive from the germline V gene. CDR3 length: 17 amino acids, cysteine to phenylalanine. Only the CDR3 part of the read is kept: 51 bases, read in frame from the first base. Trimmed from V: 1 base; trimmed from J: 0 bases; junction bases lacking a gene match: 5. Each collaborating institution followed its own protocols to collect whole blood in K2EDTA tubes. For TCRbeta analysis, collaborator samples were shipped as frozen whole blood, as isolated PBMCs, or as DNA extracted from either sample type. TCRbeta CDR3 regions were amplified from genomic DNA using the immunoSEQ Assay, a bias-controlled multiplex PCR. The original methods were these. The number of nucleated cells in each sample was estimated by amplification of reference gene primers within the assay. Sequence reads were collapsed and filtered to measure the absolute abundance of every unique TCRbeta CDR3 rearrangement. Productive Simpson clonality was computed per sample as the square root of Simpson's diversity index over productive rearrangements. In TCRdb, the immuneACCESS table is reduced to in-frame sequences with V and J assigned. These tables do not hold every clone; where another copy was compared, an unresolved V gene accounts for under half, and the others remain unexplained. D and trimming come from the DNA, and the V and J calls and clone size come from that table. The sample table shows tens of thousands of clones, and just over 85% are seen once. The ten largest account for about a fifth of the sample.

The entry originates in a study of blood T cell repertoires in COVID-19 (TCRdb year 2020). Context from the whole study: Samples from collaborators originated in the United States, Italy and Spain and spanned both the acute and convalescent phases of COVID-19. The dataset comprised deeply sampled blood TCRbeta repertoires from subjects exposed to, actively infected with, or recovered from COVID-19. Where available, HLA class I and class II types were obtained from metadata supplied by the sample provider rather than from assay-based typing. The samples were drawn from the first 160 participants of the ongoing ImmuneRACE study and from over 950 subjects provided by 6 global collaborators. Sample metadata almost always included a de-identified subject ID, COVID-19 status, age in years and sex. The material from the prospective study consisted of cDNA or gDNA derived from T cells, B-cell-depleted T cells, or PBMCs. The repertoires were made available in a free public database intended to serve as a resource for research on the immune response to SARS-CoV-2.

The study at large found these results: The quantity of clinical and demographic metadata differed by source and by participant and was supplied without curation.

Recombination linked TRBV7-2 to TRBJ2-5; TRBD2 lines up with 10 middle nucleotides. Sequenced input: peripheral blood. The clonotype was recovered from a woman older than 75 in a cohort sampled during active or convalescent COVID-19. In nucleotides, the sequence is TGTGCCAGCAGCTTAGTAGCGGGGGGCCTGTACCAAGAGACCCAGTACTTC. Translation gives CASSLVAGGLYQETQYF.